The entry below gives a single T cell receptor (beta chain) sequence along with its context. Sequenced by immunoSEQ multiplex PCR; TCRdb stores in-frame clones only, minus some. The profile shows about 230,000 clones, 80% to 90% of them singletons. This entry is derived from a study of blood T cell repertoires in COVID-19. Looking at the study overall: Both acute and convalescent COVID-19 samples were obtained from the United States, Italy and Spain.

The V gene end was trimmed by 4 bases and the J gene end by 15 bases; junction bases not matched to a gene: 9. The V gene's germline CDR1 is KGHDR and CDR2 SFDVKD. The CDR3 is 13 amino acids. Sample: peripheral blood. This TCR came from a man between 40 and 49 years old with acute or convalescent COVID-19. This chain links TRBV24-1 with TRBJ2-1; TRBD1 matches at 9 bases. DNA for the CDR3: TGTGCCACCAGTGACCGGGACAGGGAGGTACGGTTCTTC. Translating gives CATSDRDREVRFF.